These T cell receptor beta chains were read from a single sample in a study of T cells in Graves' hyperthyroidism and ophthalmopathy. TCRdb redid the calling of the multiplex PCR reads with MiXCR, one entry per CDR3 protein. This repertoire shows 250,000 to 400,000 distinct CDR3 sequences, about 13% found once; its top ten account for roughly 35%. Material for sequencing was blood. Every receptor here comes from a woman aged 40 to 55 with Graves' ophthalmopathy. Both conserved end residues are part of each CDR3. Fields, in order: V gene, J gene, D gene, clone size, CDR3 DNA, CDR3 protein. D genes are given only for firm matches. The size of a clone is reported for some rows only, either as once, few or many, or as a class for expanded clones.

V: TRBV14; J: TRBJ2-1; D: TRBD1; size: few; DNA: TGTGCCAGCAGCCCCAGGGACAGGGGATCCTACAATGAGCAGTTCTTC; CDR3: CASSPRDRGSYNEQFF
V: TRBV28; J: TRBJ2-1; D: TRBD2; size: many; DNA: TGTGCCAGCAAGGAGGAACTAGCGGGAGTGGAGCAGTTCTTC; CDR3: CASKEELAGVEQFF
V: TRBV12-3/TRBV12-4; J: TRBJ1-6; D: TRBD1; size: few; DNA: TGTGCCAGCAGTTTAGCTTGGGACAGATCCCCCCCGGAGGATAATTCACCCCTCCACTTT; CDR3: CASSLAWDRSPPEDNSPLHF
V: TRBV3-1; J: TRBJ1-1; D: -; size: few; DNA: TGTGCCAGCAGAGCAGGGGCCGGCACTGAAGCTTTCTTT; CDR3: CASRAGAGTEAFF
V: TRBV10-3; J: TRBJ1-2; D: TRBD1; size: -; DNA: TGTGCCATCAGGGACCCTCGGGACAGGTCTAACTATGGCTACACCTTC; CDR3: CAIRDPRDRSNYGYTF
V: TRBV7-9; J: TRBJ2-2; D: TRBD1; size: -; DNA: TGTGCCAGCAGCTTCCCCGGGACAGGGGTGGACACCGGGGAGCTGTTTTTT; CDR3: CASSFPGTGVDTGELFF
V: TRBV3-1; J: TRBJ1-2; D: TRBD1; size: -; DNA: TGTGCCAGCAGCCTATGGGGGACAGGGCTTGGCTACACCTTC; CDR3: CASSLWGTGLGYTF
V: TRBV3-1; J: TRBJ1-1; D: TRBD1; size: many; DNA: TGTGCCAGCAGACCTGGACAGGGTTGGGCTTTCTTT; CDR3: CASRPGQGWAFF
V: TRBV28; J: TRBJ2-1; D: TRBD2; size: few; DNA: TGTGCCAGCAGTTTAATGGTAGCGGGAGAATCTTACAATGAGCAGTTCTTC; CDR3: CASSLMVAGESYNEQFF
V: TRBV11-2; J: TRBJ2-5; D: -; size: many; DNA: TGTGCCAGCACCCTTAACCCCCCCCTCTTGCCAGGGGCAAAAGAGACCCAGTACTTC; CDR3: CASTLNPPLLPGAKETQYF
V: TRBV18; J: TRBJ1-1; D: -; size: -; DNA: TGTGCCAGCTCACCAAGTTTACAGGGCTGGGACACTGAAGCTTTCTTT; CDR3: CASSPSLQGWDTEAFF
V: TRBV6-1; J: TRBJ1-4; D: -; size: many; DNA: TGTGCCAGCAAGCAGGGGATGGGAACTAATGAAAAACTGTTTTTT; CDR3: CASKQGMGTNEKLFF
V: TRBV28; J: TRBJ2-7; D: -; size: many; DNA: TGTGCCAGCAATACAGGTTGGGGCCACGAGCAGTACTTC; CDR3: CASNTGWGHEQYF
V: TRBV27; J: TRBJ1-6; D: TRBD1; size: -; DNA: TGTGCCAGCGCGAGGGGGCGGGATAATTCACCCCTCCACTTT; CDR3: CASARGRDNSPLHF
V: TRBV5-1; J: TRBJ2-7; D: TRBD1; size: -; DNA: TGCGCCAGCAGCCAACTCCGGGACAGGGCCCACGAGCAGTACTTC; CDR3: CASSQLRDRAHEQYF
V: TRBV11-2; J: TRBJ1-6; D: TRBD1; size: few; DNA: TGTGCCAGCAGCTTAATGGGACAGTCCTCACCCCTCCACTTT; CDR3: CASSLMGQSSPLHF
V: TRBV10-2; J: TRBJ1-2; D: -; size: many; DNA: TGCGCCAGCAGTGAGTCGATGGGGAACTATGGCTACACCTTC; CDR3: CASSESMGNYGYTF
V: TRBV28; J: TRBJ2-1; D: -; size: many; DNA: TGTGCCAGCAGTCTAGGGGCCCATCTTCAATCCTACAATGAGCAGTTCTTC; CDR3: CASSLGAHLQSYNEQFF
V: TRBV13; J: TRBJ2-1; D: TRBD2; size: many; DNA: TGTGCCAGCAGCTTCATAGCGGGAGTGGAAGAGCAGTTCTTC; CDR3: CASSFIAGVEEQFF
V: TRBV7-2; J: TRBJ1-2; D: -; size: many; DNA: TGTGCCAGCAGCTTGCAGAGGAACTATGGCTACACCTTC; CDR3: CASSLQRNYGYTF
V: TRBV27; J: TRBJ1-5; D: -; size: many; DNA: TGTGCCAGCAGTTTTGGGGCAGACAATCAGCCCCAGCATTTT; CDR3: CASSFGADNQPQHF
V: TRBV20-1; J: TRBJ2-1; D: -; size: many; DNA: TGCAGTGCTAGAGATGCGGGGCATACCTACAATGAGCAGTTCTTC; CDR3: CSARDAGHTYNEQFF
V: TRBV28; J: TRBJ2-3; D: -; size: few; DNA: TGTGCCAGCATAACGGCCCAGGTTGGGGGGCCTTTAGCAGATACGCAGTATTTT; CDR3: CASITAQVGGPLADTQYF
V: TRBV12-5; J: TRBJ2-7; D: -; size: few; DNA: TGTGCTAGTGAGATAGATAGCTCCTACGAGCAGTACTTC; CDR3: CASEIDSSYEQYF
V: TRBV6-1; J: TRBJ2-7; D: TRBD2; size: many; DNA: TGTGCCAGCAGTGAACGCGGGGGATCCTACGAGCAGTACTTC; CDR3: CASSERGGSYEQYF
V: TRBV12-3/TRBV12-4; J: TRBJ2-3; D: -; size: many; DNA: TGTGCCAGCAGTTTATCCGTAGCAAAGACAGATACGCAGTATTTT; CDR3: CASSLSVAKTDTQYF
V: TRBV5-8; J: TRBJ1-2; D: TRBD1; size: few; DNA: TGTGCCAGCAGCTGGGGGGACAGGAACTATGGCTACACCTTC; CDR3: CASSWGDRNYGYTF
V: TRBV27; J: TRBJ2-7; D: TRBD1; size: many; DNA: TGTGCCAGCAGGGACAGGGCCTCCTACGAGCAGTACTTC; CDR3: CASRDRASYEQYF
V: TRBV7-2; J: TRBJ1-5; D: TRBD1; size: many; DNA: TGTGCCAGCAGCTCACCAGGGGGCTGGCAGCCCCAGCATTTT; CDR3: CASSSPGGWQPQHF
V: TRBV5-6; J: TRBJ2-1; D: -; size: few; DNA: TGTGCCAGCAGCTTAGTTCAACCCTCCTACAATGAGCAGTTCTTC; CDR3: CASSLVQPSYNEQFF
V: TRBV20-1; J: TRBJ1-1; D: -; size: -; DNA: TGCAGTGCTAGAGCGGAGGCCCTAATGAACACTGAAGCTTTCTTT; CDR3: CSARAEALMNTEAFF
V: TRBV6-1; J: TRBJ2-2; D: TRBD2; size: many; DNA: TGTGCCAGCAGGGGACTAGCGGGATCGCGGGCCGGGGAGCTGTTTTTT; CDR3: CASRGLAGSRAGELFF
V: TRBV5-1; J: TRBJ2-3; D: TRBD2; size: -; DNA: TGCGCCAGCAGCCGGATAGCGGGAGGAACAAGCACAGATACGCAGTATTTT; CDR3: CASSRIAGGTSTDTQYF
V: TRBV7-2; J: TRBJ2-7; D: -; size: many; DNA: TGTGCCAGCAGCTTATATGGGGGTGGGTACGAGCAGTACTTC; CDR3: CASSLYGGGYEQYF
V: TRBV12-3/TRBV12-4; J: TRBJ1-2; D: -; size: many; DNA: TGTGCCAGCACATCGGGACGAGGAAACTATGGCTACACCTTC; CDR3: CASTSGRGNYGYTF
V: TRBV15; J: TRBJ1-1; D: -; size: -; DNA: TGTGCCACCAGCGGAGACCTGGGAACTGAAGCTTACTTT; CDR3: CATSGDLGTEAYF
V: TRBV5-6; J: TRBJ1-2; D: -; size: -; DNA: TGTGCCAGCAGCTTGGGGGGTGAAGGCTACACCTTC; CDR3: CASSLGGEGYTF
V: TRBV20-1; J: TRBJ2-1; D: TRBD2; size: -; DNA: TGCAGTGCTAGAGCCCCCTTTACTAGCGGTCAGTACAATGAGCAGTTCTTC; CDR3: CSARAPFTSGQYNEQFF
V: TRBV9; J: TRBJ2-1; D: -; size: -; DNA: TGTGCCAGCAGCCAGATGCGGGATCCCTACAATGAGCAGTTCTTC; CDR3: CASSQMRDPYNEQFF
V: TRBV7-6; J: TRBJ2-1; D: -; size: -; DNA: TGTGCCAGCAGCTTAGCGCGTAGCAGGGGTGAGCAGTTCTTC; CDR3: CASSLARSRGEQFF
V: TRBV15; J: TRBJ1-5; D: -; size: many; DNA: TGTGCCACCAGCAGAGACGGGCGGGGACTCCAGCCCCAGCATTTT; CDR3: CATSRDGRGLQPQHF
V: TRBV28; J: TRBJ1-5; D: -; size: many; DNA: TGTGCCAGCAGTTTGGAACAGCCCCAGCATTTT; CDR3: CASSLEQPQHF
V: TRBV28; J: TRBJ2-5; D: -; size: many; DNA: TGTGCCAGCAGTCCCTGGGGGCAACTACAAGAGACCCAGTACTTC; CDR3: CASSPWGQLQETQYF
V: TRBV28; J: TRBJ2-7; D: -; size: many; DNA: TGTGCCAGCAGGCCAGACAGCTACGAGCAGTACTTC; CDR3: CASRPDSYEQYF
V: TRBV10-3; J: TRBJ1-2; D: -; size: many; DNA: TGTGCCATCAGTTCCGGACCGCCCGTGACTAACTATGGCTACACCTTC; CDR3: CAISSGPPVTNYGYTF
V: TRBV3-1; J: TRBJ1-2; D: TRBD1; size: many; DNA: TGTGCCAGCAGCCAGACGACAGGGCGGGATGGCTACACCTTC; CDR3: CASSQTTGRDGYTF
V: TRBV3-1; J: TRBJ2-5; D: TRBD1; size: few; DNA: TGTGCCAGCAGCCAACGACAGGGTATTACGGAGACCCAGTACTTC; CDR3: CASSQRQGITETQYF
V: TRBV20-1; J: TRBJ1-1; D: TRBD1; size: -; DNA: TGCAGTGCCCCCCCTCGACACAGGGGACCCACTGAAGCTTTCTTT; CDR3: CSAPPRHRGPTEAFF
V: TRBV7-2; J: TRBJ1-3; D: TRBD1; size: many; DNA: TGTGCCAGCAGCTGGGGACAGACTGGAAACACCATATATTTT; CDR3: CASSWGQTGNTIYF
V: TRBV12-5; J: TRBJ1-5; D: -; size: many; DNA: TGTGCTAGTGCCTCGGATAGTCAAGCCCAGCCCCAGCATTTT; CDR3: CASASDSQAQPQHF
V: TRBV11-1; J: TRBJ2-5; D: -; size: -; DNA: TGTGCCAGCAGCTTAAGTGGGCCCCGCCAAGAGACCCAGTACTTC; CDR3: CASSLSGPRQETQYF
V: TRBV7-6; J: TRBJ2-3; D: -; size: many; DNA: TGTGCCAGCAGCTCCGACTTTTTCAGCGGCACAGATACGCAGTATTTT; CDR3: CASSSDFFSGTDTQYF
V: TRBV12-3/TRBV12-4; J: TRBJ1-1; D: -; size: many; DNA: TGTGCCAGCACCGTACGACGGGGGACTGAAGCTTTCTTT; CDR3: CASTVRRGTEAFF
V: TRBV28; J: TRBJ2-7; D: TRBD1; size: -; DNA: TGTGCCAGCTCGTCCGTCAGGACAGGGATACACGAGCAGTACTTC; CDR3: CASSSVRTGIHEQYF
V: TRBV20-1; J: TRBJ1-6; D: TRBD1; size: -; DNA: TGCAGTGCCAAAGACCAAGGACAGGTTGGACCACCCCTCCACTTT; CDR3: CSAKDQGQVGPPLHF